This is a list of T cell receptor beta chains from one sample in a study of blood T cell repertoires in COVID-19. TCRdb's table, derived via immunoSEQ multiplex PCR, lists solely in-frame clones and lacks some. Of roughly 67,000 clones listed, about 86% are singletons. The sequenced sample consisted of peripheral blood. All receptors derive from a man aged 50-60 years with acute or convalescent COVID-19. CDR3s include the opening cysteine and the closing phenylalanine or tryptophan. A D gene is named only where the DNA matches it firmly. Not every row has a clone size; where given, it reads once, few, many or a size class.

D: .; J: TRBJ1-6; size: .; V: TRBV5-1; CDR3: CASSLEARMAYNSPLHF; DNA: TGCGCCAGCAGCTTGGAGGCTAGGATGGCCTATAATTCACCCCTCCACTTT
D: .; J: TRBJ1-4; size: .; V: TRBV30; CDR3: CAWATTNEKLFF; DNA: TGTGCCTGGGCAACAACTAATGAAAAACTGTTTTTT
D: .; J: TRBJ2-7; size: .; V: TRBV6-5; CDR3: CASSYSPGSSYEQYF; DNA: TGTGCCAGCAGTTACTCGCCGGGGAGCTCCTACGAGCAGTACTTC
D: TRBD1; J: TRBJ1-6; size: .; V: TRBV7-9; CDR3: CASMGPGTGYSPLHF; DNA: TGTGCCAGCATGGGGCCAGGGACAGGGTACTCACCCCTCCACTTT
D: TRBD2; J: TRBJ2-1; size: .; V: TRBV5-1; CDR3: CASSQSGLAGHNEQFF; DNA: TGCGCCAGCAGCCAATCGGGACTAGCGGGGCACAATGAGCAGTTCTTC
D: .; J: TRBJ1-2; size: .; V: TRBV2; CDR3: CASSDGQGYGYTF; DNA: TGTGCCAGCAGTGATGGGCAGGGATATGGCTACACCTTC
D: TRBD1; J: TRBJ1-3; size: once; V: TRBV4-1; CDR3: CASSQPIRDSGNTIYF; DNA: TGCGCCAGCAGCCAACCCATCCGGGACAGTGGAAACACCATATATTTT
D: .; J: TRBJ1-4; size: .; V: TRBV13; CDR3: CASSPGTLGKLFF; DNA: TGTGCCAGCAGCCCGGGGACTTTGGGAAAACTGTTTTTT
D: TRBD2; J: TRBJ2-2; size: .; V: TRBV5-6; CDR3: CASSLGLAGGTGELFF; DNA: TGTGCCAGCAGCCTGGGACTAGCGGGAGGTACCGGGGAGCTGTTTTTT
D: .; J: TRBJ1-1; size: .; V: TRBV18; CDR3: CASSPLGGTEAFF; DNA: TGTGCCAGCTCACCATTAGGAGGGACTGAAGCTTTCTTT
D: TRBD2; J: TRBJ2-3; size: once; V: TRBV9; CDR3: CASSGQSSMGLAVQYF; DNA: TGTGCCAGCAGCGGCCAATCCAGCATGGGACTAGCTGTGCAGTATTTT
D: TRBD2; J: TRBJ2-1; size: .; V: TRBV19; CDR3: CASSISGGAAEQFF; DNA: TGTGCCAGTAGTATCAGCGGGGGGGCCGCTGAGCAGTTCTTC
D: TRBD2; J: TRBJ2-1; size: .; V: TRBV4-1; CDR3: CASRHTSGVYNEQFF; DNA: TGCGCCAGCAGACATACTAGCGGAGTTTACAATGAGCAGTTCTTC
D: TRBD1; J: TRBJ1-1; size: .; V: TRBV24-1; CDR3: CATSDPGQGRAFF; DNA: TGTGCCACCAGTGATCCGGGACAGGGAAGAGCTTTCTTT
D: TRBD2; J: TRBJ2-2; size: .; V: TRBV6-5; CDR3: CASSYSGTSAGELFF; DNA: TGTGCCAGCAGTTACTCAGGGACTAGCGCCGGGGAGCTGTTTTTT
D: .; J: TRBJ2-6; size: .; V: TRBV3-1/TRBV3-2; CDR3: CASSQVWRAGANVLTF; DNA: TGTGCCAGCAGCCAAGTGTGGAGGGCTGGGGCCAACGTCCTGACTTTC
D: TRBD1; J: TRBJ1-4; size: .; V: TRBV9; CDR3: CASSAGQGIIGGELFF; DNA: TGTGCCAGCAGCGCGGGACAGGGAATTATTGGTGGGGAACTGTTTTTT
D: .; J: TRBJ1-3; size: .; V: TRBV2; CDR3: CASSESSSGNTIYF; DNA: TGTGCCAGCAGTGAATCGAGCTCTGGAAACACCATATATTTT
D: TRBD1; J: TRBJ2-7; size: .; V: TRBV10-2; CDR3: CASRQGSSYEQYF; DNA: TGCGCCAGCCGACAGGGGAGCTCCTACGAGCAGTACTTC
D: .; J: TRBJ2-3; size: .; V: TRBV5-1; CDR3: CASSLDLRDTQYF; DNA: TGCGCCAGCAGCTTGGACCTCAGGGATACGCAGTATTTT
D: TRBD2; J: TRBJ2-1; size: .; V: TRBV13; CDR3: CASSTPTSGSYNEQFF; DNA: TGTGCCAGCAGCACGCCGACTAGCGGGAGTTACAATGAGCAGTTCTTC
D: .; J: TRBJ2-1; size: .; V: TRBV5-1; CDR3: CASNQSAGGSYNEQFF; DNA: TGCGCCAGCAACCAGTCAGCCGGGGGTTCCTACAATGAGCAGTTCTTC
D: .; J: TRBJ2-7; size: .; V: TRBV6-5; CDR3: CASSLHAGGLGEQYF; DNA: TGTGCCAGCAGCCTACACGCAGGGGGACTCGGCGAGCAGTACTTC
D: .; J: TRBJ2-1; size: .; V: TRBV28; CDR3: CASIKDSYNEQFF; DNA: TGTGCCAGCATTAAGGACAGCTACAATGAGCAGTTCTTC
D: TRBD1; J: TRBJ1-6; size: once; V: TRBV10-3; CDR3: CATQDRQGAYNSPLHF; DNA: TGTGCCACCCAGGACAGACAGGGGGCATATAATTCACCCCTCCACTTT
D: TRBD2; J: TRBJ2-5; size: .; V: TRBV24-1; CDR3: CATSDPTSGRETQYF; DNA: TGTGCCACCAGTGACCCGACTAGCGGGAGAGAGACCCAGTACTTC
D: .; J: TRBJ2-7; size: .; V: TRBV10-1; CDR3: CAGPAEYEQYF; DNA: TGCGCCGGGCCGGCAGAGTACGAGCAGTACTTC
D: .; J: TRBJ2-3; size: .; V: TRBV27; CDR3: CASTEWATDTQYF; DNA: TGTGCCAGCACGGAATGGGCCACAGATACGCAGTATTTT
D: TRBD1; J: TRBJ1-2; size: .; V: TRBV6-5; CDR3: CASSIPRGKNYGYTF; DNA: TGTGCCAGCAGCATACCCAGGGGGAAAAACTATGGCTACACCTTC
D: .; J: TRBJ1-2; size: .; V: TRBV2; CDR3: CASRPGTPKGYGYTF; DNA: TGTGCCAGCAGACCCGGGACTCCTAAGGGGTATGGTTACACCTTC
D: TRBD2; J: TRBJ2-2; size: .; V: TRBV28; CDR3: CASTPSGRGTGELFF; DNA: TGTGCCAGCACCCCCAGCGGGAGGGGCACCGGGGAGCTGTTTTTT
D: .; J: TRBJ2-7; size: .; V: TRBV21-1; CDR3: CASSKVSSGTGSYEQYF; DNA: TGTGCCAGCAGCAAAGTTTCGTCCGGGACAGGCTCCTACGAGCAGTACTTC
D: .; J: TRBJ2-7; size: .; V: TRBV4-1; CDR3: CASSQLFRAGRSYEQYF; DNA: TGCGCCAGCAGCCAACTCTTTCGGGCAGGGCGCTCCTACGAGCAGTACTTC
D: .; J: TRBJ2-5; size: .; V: TRBV6-1; CDR3: CASSEVMFSETQYF; DNA: TGTGCCAGCAGTGAAGTTATGTTTTCGGAGACCCAGTACTTC
D: .; J: TRBJ2-3; size: .; V: TRBV18; CDR3: CASSPSEADTQYF; DNA: TGTGCCAGCTCACCATCGGAGGCAGATACGCAGTATTTT
D: .; J: TRBJ1-6; size: .; V: TRBV7-3; CDR3: CASSSTGSTPLHF; DNA: TGTGCCAGCAGCTCGACAGGTTCGACACCCCTCCACTTT
D: TRBD1; J: TRBJ1-2; size: .; V: TRBV18; CDR3: CASSPNRDSYGYTF; DNA: TGTGCCAGCTCACCCAACCGGGACAGCTATGGCTACACCTTC
D: TRBD1; J: TRBJ2-7; size: .; V: TRBV6-1; CDR3: CASSDGQGAHEQYF; DNA: TGTGCCAGCAGTGACGGACAGGGGGCCCACGAGCAGTACTTC
D: TRBD2; J: TRBJ2-6; size: few; V: TRBV7-3; CDR3: CASSLYPSLAGPSGANVLTF; DNA: TGTGCCAGCAGCTTATATCCCTCACTAGCGGGTCCCTCTGGGGCCAACGTCCTGACTTTC
D: TRBD1; J: TRBJ1-2; size: .; V: TRBV11-3; CDR3: CASSQAGGVYGYTF; DNA: TGTGCCAGCAGCCAAGCAGGGGGCGTCTATGGCTACACCTTC
D: .; J: TRBJ1-4; size: .; V: TRBV7-8; CDR3: CASSLFGAGYNEKLFF; DNA: TGTGCCAGCAGCCTATTTGGGGCAGGGTATAATGAAAAACTGTTTTTT
D: TRBD1; J: TRBJ1-5; size: .; V: TRBV4-1; CDR3: CASSQDPGRGGQPQHF; DNA: TGCGCCAGCAGCCAAGACCCAGGACGAGGGGGCCAGCCCCAGCATTTT
D: .; J: TRBJ1-3; size: .; V: TRBV19; CDR3: CASSTQASSGNTIYF; DNA: TGTGCCAGTAGTACCCAGGCATCCTCTGGAAACACCATATATTTT
D: TRBD1; J: TRBJ2-1; size: once; V: TRBV7-2; CDR3: CASSLVDRGWDRSYNEQFF; DNA: TGTGCCAGCAGCTTAGTAGATAGAGGGTGGGACAGGTCCTACAATGAGCAGTTCTTC
D: .; J: TRBJ2-7; size: .; V: TRBV5-6; CDR3: CASSKGTPTRWQYF; DNA: TGTGCCAGCAGCAAGGGGACACCGACCCGGTGGCAGTACTTC
D: TRBD1; J: TRBJ2-7; size: few; V: TRBV11-2; CDR3: CASSLGQGAYEQYF; DNA: TGTGCCAGCAGCTTAGGACAGGGGGCCTACGAGCAGTACTTC
D: .; J: TRBJ2-5; size: .; V: TRBV15; CDR3: CATSEGPKEETQYF; DNA: TGTGCCACCTCGGAGGGCCCGAAAGAAGAGACCCAGTACTTC
D: .; J: TRBJ1-4; size: once; V: TRBV7-9; CDR3: CASKAGGEKLFF; DNA: TGTGCCAGCAAGGCAGGAGGTGAAAAACTGTTTTTT
D: .; J: TRBJ1-1; size: .; V: TRBV7-9; CDR3: CASSLGRAFF; DNA: TGTGCCAGCAGCTTAGGGAGGGCTTTCTTT
D: .; J: TRBJ1-3; size: .; V: TRBV5-1; CDR3: CASSLNLGNSGNTIYF; DNA: TGCGCCAGCAGCTTGAACCTCGGGAACTCTGGAAACACCATATATTTT
D: TRBD1; J: TRBJ2-7; size: .; V: TRBV29-1; CDR3: CSVEVRDSYEQYF; DNA: TGCAGCGTTGAGGTGAGGGACAGCTACGAGCAGTACTTC
D: TRBD1; J: TRBJ1-2; size: .; V: TRBV7-9; CDR3: CASSPTGGANYGYTF; DNA: TGTGCCAGCAGTCCTACAGGGGGAGCTAACTATGGCTACACCTTC
D: .; J: TRBJ1-1; size: once; V: TRBV5-1; CDR3: CASSGAPWNTEAFF; DNA: TGCGCCAGCAGCGGTGCGCCTTGGAACACTGAAGCTTTCTTT
D: TRBD2; J: TRBJ2-3; size: .; V: TRBV19; CDR3: CASSNRPGGTDTQYF; DNA: TGTGCCAGTAGTAACCGGCCCGGGGGGACAGATACGCAGTATTTT
D: .; J: TRBJ1-5; size: .; V: TRBV5-1; CDR3: CASSRSGGNQPQHF; DNA: TGCGCCAGCAGCCGGTCTGGTGGCAATCAGCCCCAGCATTTT
D: TRBD1; J: TRBJ2-7; size: .; V: TRBV6-6; CDR3: CASSVTGQGAYEQYF; DNA: TGTGCCAGCAGCGTAACGGGACAGGGGGCTTACGAGCAGTACTTC
D: TRBD1; J: TRBJ2-2; size: .; V: TRBV5-4; CDR3: CASSQQGVLGELFF; DNA: TGTGCCAGCAGCCAACAGGGGGTTCTCGGGGAGCTGTTTTTT